What follows are 4 T cell receptor beta chains derived from one specimen sequenced in a study of CD8+ T cells in alopecia areata. The pooled cutaneous lymph node cells were sorted using several markers (CD4, CD8alpha, NKG2D, NKG2ACE and others). Isolated RNA was reverse transcribed into cDNA used as the sequencing template. The assay was immunoSEQ multiplex PCR, and TCRdb's table has in-frame clones only and misses some. The data show approximately 280,000 clones, with none appearing a single time. Source material: CD4+ T cells sorted from a lymph node. These receptors all come from a C3H/HeJ mouse with alopecia areata. For this mouse line, the MHC haplotype is H2-k.

Note on this clone: Gene names denote mouse genes. The sequenced fragment ends 3 residues before the CDR3 boundary, so the rest is inferred from the germline J gene. The chain recombines TRBV1 with TRBJ1-6; D unclear. TRBJ1-6 is assigned to the ORF class and has an uncertain function. Trimming took off 0 bases at V and 3 bases at J, with 9 bases between the two ends. In germline, CDR1 is NSQYPW, CDR2 LRSPGD (reference sequence). The CDR3 loop spans 16 amino acids. Here the CDR3 reads CTCSADPQNYNSPLYF. The covered CDR3 bases are TGCACCTGCAGTGCAGATCCACAGAACTATAATTCGCCC.

A note on this clone: Any gene name here is a mouse gene name. The read halts 4 residues ahead of the CDR3 end, with the missing end drawn from the germline J gene. Different DNA sequences within this sample yield the same CDR3. J is TRBJ2-7 and V is TRBV19; 11 bases line up with TRBD2. CDR1 is FNHDT, CDR2 SITEND, per germline (reference sequence). V lost 2 bases to trimming and J lost 3 bases; unmatched junction nucleotides: 1. The CDR3 length is 14 residues. CDR3 DNA, as far as it was read: TGTGCCAGCAGTATGGGACTGGGGGTCTAT. Protein sequence: CASSMGLGVY. The full CDR3 protein reads CASSMGLGVYEQYF.

Notes on this clone: Gene labels here are mouse ones. The missing CDR3 end, 4 residues past where the read stops, is filled in from the germline J gene. V gene TRBV19 combines with J gene TRBJ2-3; 10 bases are a match to TRBD1. The CDR3 sequence is 17 residues long. Germline CDR1 FNHDT, CDR2 SITEND (reference sequence). Trimming at V came to 0 bases and at J to 0 bases, leaving 4 bases not matched to a gene. CDR3 sequence reads: CASSIATGGGSAETLYF. The part of the CDR3 DNA that was read is TGTGCCAGCAGTATAGCGACAGGGGGCGGTAGTGCAGAA. The full variable domain, completed using reference TRBV19 and TRBJ2-3, is GGIITQTPKFLIGQEGQKLTLKCQQNFNHDTMYWYRQDSGKGLRLIYYSITENDLQKGDLSEGYDASREKKSSFSLTVTSAQKNEMAVFLCASSIATGGGSAETLYFGSGTRLTVL.

As to this clone: Genes here carry mouse names. Sequencing ends 4 residues short of the CDR3 end; the germline J gene provides the rest. V is TRBV13-1 and J is TRBJ2-1; 10 nucleotides align to TRBD2. Losses at the gene ends were 3 bases for V and 3 bases for J; bases not matched to a gene: 9. In germline, CDR1 is NSHNY, CDR2 SYGAGN. This CDR3 region has 17 residues. CDR3 amino acids: CASSAPGLGRGYAEQFF. The sequenced CDR3 bases are TGTGCCAGCAGTGCTCCGGGACTGGGGAGGGGCTATGCT.